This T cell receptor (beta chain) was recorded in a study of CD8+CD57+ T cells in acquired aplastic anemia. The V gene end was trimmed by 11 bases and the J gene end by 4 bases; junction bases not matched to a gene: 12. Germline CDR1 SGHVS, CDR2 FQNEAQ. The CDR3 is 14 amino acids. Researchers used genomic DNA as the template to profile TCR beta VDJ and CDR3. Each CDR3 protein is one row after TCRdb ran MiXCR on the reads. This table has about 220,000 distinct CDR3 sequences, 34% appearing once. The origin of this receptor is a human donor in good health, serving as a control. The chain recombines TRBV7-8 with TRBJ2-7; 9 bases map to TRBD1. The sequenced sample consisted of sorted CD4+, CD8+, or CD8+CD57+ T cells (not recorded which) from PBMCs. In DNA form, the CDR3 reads TGTGCCTGGGCCCACAGGGGGCTCAGGTACGAGCAGTACTTC. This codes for CAWAHRGLRYEQYF. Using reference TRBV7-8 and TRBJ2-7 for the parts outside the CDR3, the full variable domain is GAGVSQSPRYKVAKRGQDVALRCDPISGHVSLFWYQQALGQGPEFLTYFQNEAQLDKSGLPSDRFFAERPEGSVSTLKIQRTQQEDSAVYLCAWAHRGLRYEQYFGPGTRLTVT.